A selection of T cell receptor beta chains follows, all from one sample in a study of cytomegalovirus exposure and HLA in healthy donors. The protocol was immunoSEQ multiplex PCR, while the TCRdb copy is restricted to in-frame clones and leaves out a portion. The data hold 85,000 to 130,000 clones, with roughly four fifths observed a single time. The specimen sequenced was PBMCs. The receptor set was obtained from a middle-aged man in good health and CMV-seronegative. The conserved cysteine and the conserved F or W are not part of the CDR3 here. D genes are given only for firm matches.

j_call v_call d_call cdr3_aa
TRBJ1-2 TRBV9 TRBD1 ASSQVTGGASSYGYT
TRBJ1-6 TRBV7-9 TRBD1 ASSLALGQGGNSPLH
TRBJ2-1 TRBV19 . ASTRGDNEQF
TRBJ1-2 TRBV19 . ASGGKRNGYT
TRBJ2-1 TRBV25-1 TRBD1 ASSYRGNYNEQF
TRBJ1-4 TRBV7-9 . ASSSQGGGANEKLF
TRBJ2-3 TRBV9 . ASSVISTSTDTQY
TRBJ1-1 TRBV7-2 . ASSLERGTEAF
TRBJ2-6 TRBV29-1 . SVESYRAGANVLT
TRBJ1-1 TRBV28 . CSGHPNTEAF
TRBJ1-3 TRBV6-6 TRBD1 ASGQASGNTIY
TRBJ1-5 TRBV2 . ASTPGGTNQPQH
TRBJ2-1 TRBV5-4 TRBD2 ASSPRMGGGGYNEQF
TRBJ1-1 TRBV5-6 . ASSLATGDTEAF
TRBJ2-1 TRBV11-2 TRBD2 ASSLTLAGRQF
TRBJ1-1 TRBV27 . ASLPGLGNTEAF
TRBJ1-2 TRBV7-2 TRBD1 ASSSTGGTKYGYT
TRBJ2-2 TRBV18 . ASSPTSAGELF
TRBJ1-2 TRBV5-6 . ASSLAGQPWGEYGYT
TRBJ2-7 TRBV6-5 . ASSYSRDIYEQY
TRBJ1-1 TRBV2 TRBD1 ASSRGLTGGDTEAF
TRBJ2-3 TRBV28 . ASSLQGRADTQY
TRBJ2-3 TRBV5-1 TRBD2 ASSLGAGGDTQY
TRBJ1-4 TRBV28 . ASRAGGVQEKLF
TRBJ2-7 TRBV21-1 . RGGAPYEQY
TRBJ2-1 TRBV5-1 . ASSLVAGNVFNEQF
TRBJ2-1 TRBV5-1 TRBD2 ASSTPVGGSEQF
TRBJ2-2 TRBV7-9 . ASTGGSGELF
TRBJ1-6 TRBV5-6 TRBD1 ASSRTGNSPLH
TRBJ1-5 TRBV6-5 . ASSYSVTGDQPQH
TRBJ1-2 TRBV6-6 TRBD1 ATGTGNYGYT
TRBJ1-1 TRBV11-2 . ASSSLRNTEAF
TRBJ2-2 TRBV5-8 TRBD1 ASSLNRGLNTGELF
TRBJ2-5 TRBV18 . ASSPGGEGEAQY
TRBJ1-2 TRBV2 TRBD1 ASTSQGGPYGYT
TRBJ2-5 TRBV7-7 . ASSLGGGTGYQETQY
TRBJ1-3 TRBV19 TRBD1 ASSTWDREPSGNTIY
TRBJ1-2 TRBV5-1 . ASSLDQGYGYT
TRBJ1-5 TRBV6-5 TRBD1 ASSDAGGNNQPQH
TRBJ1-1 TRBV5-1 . ASSRSAGTEAF
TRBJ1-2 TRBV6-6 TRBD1 ASSEAVQGNGYT
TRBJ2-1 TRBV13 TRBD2 ASSVSGGRNEQF
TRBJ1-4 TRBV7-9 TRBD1 ASSSGQDHEKLF
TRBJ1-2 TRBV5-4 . ASSPDGERGYT
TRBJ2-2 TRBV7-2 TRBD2 ASSIQAGGGTGELF